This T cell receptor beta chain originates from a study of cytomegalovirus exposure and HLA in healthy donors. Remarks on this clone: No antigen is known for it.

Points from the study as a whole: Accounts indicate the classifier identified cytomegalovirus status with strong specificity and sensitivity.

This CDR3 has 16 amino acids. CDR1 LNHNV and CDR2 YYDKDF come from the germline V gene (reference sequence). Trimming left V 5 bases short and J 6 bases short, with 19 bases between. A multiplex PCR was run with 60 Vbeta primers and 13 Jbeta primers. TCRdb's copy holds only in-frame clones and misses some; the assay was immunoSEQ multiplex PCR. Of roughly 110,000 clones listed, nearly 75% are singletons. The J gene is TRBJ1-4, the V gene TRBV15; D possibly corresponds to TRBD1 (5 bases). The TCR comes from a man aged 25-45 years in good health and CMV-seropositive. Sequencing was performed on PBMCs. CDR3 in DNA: TGTGCCACCAGCTATGGGGGATCCGGGAGGGATGAAAAACTGTTTTTT. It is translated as CATSYGGSGRDEKLFF.